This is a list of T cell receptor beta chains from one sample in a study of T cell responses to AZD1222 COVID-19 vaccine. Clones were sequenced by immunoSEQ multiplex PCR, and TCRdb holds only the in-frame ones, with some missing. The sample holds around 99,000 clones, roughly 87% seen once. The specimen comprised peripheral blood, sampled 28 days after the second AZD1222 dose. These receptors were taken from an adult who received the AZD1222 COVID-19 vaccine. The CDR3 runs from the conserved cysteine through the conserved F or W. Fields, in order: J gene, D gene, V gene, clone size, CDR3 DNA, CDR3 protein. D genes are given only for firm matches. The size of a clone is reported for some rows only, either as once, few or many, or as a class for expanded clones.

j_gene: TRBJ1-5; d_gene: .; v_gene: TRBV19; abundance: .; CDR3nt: TGTGCCAGTAGTAGGACAGCAAAAAATCAGCCCCAGCATTTT; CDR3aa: CASSRTAKNQPQHF
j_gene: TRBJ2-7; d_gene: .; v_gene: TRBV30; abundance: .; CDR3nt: TGTGCCTGGTCCTTGAGAGGGGACGAGCAGTACTTC; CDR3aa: CAWSLRGDEQYF
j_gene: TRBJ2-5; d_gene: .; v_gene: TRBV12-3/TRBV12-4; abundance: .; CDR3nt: TGTGCCAGCAGTAGACAGAAAGAGACCCAGTACTTC; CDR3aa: CASSRQKETQYF
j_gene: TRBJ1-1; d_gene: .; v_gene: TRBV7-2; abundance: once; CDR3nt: TGTGCCAGCAGCTTAGAGAGGGATGTGGGGACTGAAGCTTTCTTT; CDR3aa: CASSLERDVGTEAFF
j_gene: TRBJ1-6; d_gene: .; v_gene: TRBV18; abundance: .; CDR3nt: TGTGCCAGCTCACTCCAACGATATAATTCACCCCTCCACTTT; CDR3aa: CASSLQRYNSPLHF
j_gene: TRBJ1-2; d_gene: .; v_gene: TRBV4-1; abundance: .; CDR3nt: TGCGCCAGCAGCCCCAGACAGCAACCTAACTATGGCTACACCTTC; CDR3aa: CASSPRQQPNYGYTF
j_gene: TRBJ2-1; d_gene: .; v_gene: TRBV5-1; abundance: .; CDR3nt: TGCGCCAGCAGCCGGGCCAGAGCCTACAATGAGCAGTTCTTC; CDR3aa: CASSRARAYNEQFF
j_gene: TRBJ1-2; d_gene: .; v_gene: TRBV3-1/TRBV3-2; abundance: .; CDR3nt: TGTGCCAGCAGCCAAGCCTTGGGGCACTATGGCTACACCTTC; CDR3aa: CASSQALGHYGYTF
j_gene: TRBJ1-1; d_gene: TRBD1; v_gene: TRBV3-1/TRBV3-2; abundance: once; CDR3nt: TGTGCCAGCAGCTCCCTAGACAGGGTCACTGAAGCTTTCTTT; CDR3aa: CASSSLDRVTEAFF
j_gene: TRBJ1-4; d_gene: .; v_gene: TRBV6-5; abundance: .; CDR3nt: TGTGCCAGCAGTTCCGGACGGAGGGGTGAAAAACTGTTTTTT; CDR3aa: CASSSGRRGEKLFF
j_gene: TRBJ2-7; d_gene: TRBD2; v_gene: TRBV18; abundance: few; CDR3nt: TGTGCCAGCTCATCAGGACTAGCGCCCTACGAGCAGTACTTC; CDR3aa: CASSSGLAPYEQYF
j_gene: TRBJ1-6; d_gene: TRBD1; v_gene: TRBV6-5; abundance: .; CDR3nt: TGTGCCAGCAGTTACTCACCGGGACAGGGGTCACCCCTCCACTTT; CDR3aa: CASSYSPGQGSPLHF
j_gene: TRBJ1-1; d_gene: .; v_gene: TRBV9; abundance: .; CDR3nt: TGTGCCAGCAGCCCCCCTAACACGATCAGCCCTTTTGAAGCTTTCTTT; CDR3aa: CASSPPNTISPFEAFF
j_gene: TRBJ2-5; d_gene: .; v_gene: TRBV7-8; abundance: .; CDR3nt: TGTGCCAGCAGCTTAAGGACCCAAGAGACCCAGTACTTC; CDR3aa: CASSLRTQETQYF